This T cell receptor beta chain stems from a study of cytomegalovirus exposure and HLA in healthy donors. The PCR made use of 60 Vbeta and 13 Jbeta primers. Clones were sequenced by immunoSEQ multiplex PCR, and TCRdb holds only the in-frame ones, with some missing. The sample yields about 85,000 clones, more than 75% seen once. The CDR3 has 15 amino acids. Germline lookup yields CDR1 SGHVS and CDR2 FQNEAQ. Trimming pared 1 base from V and 1 base from J, leaving 11 bases between. Worth noting for this clone: The antigen remains unidentified.

Study-wide results and limits: Sequencing depth across donors, presence/absence analyses assumed, was roughly uniform. Investigators reported 150 to 200 TCR beta chains as tied to cytomegalovirus.

The receptor comes from a woman between 50 and 59 years old in good health and CMV-seropositive. The chain has TRBV7-8 and TRBJ2-7; TRBD1 might be the D (5 bases). Sequenced input: PBMCs. CDR3 DNA sequence: TGTGCCAGCAGCTTAGGCGCAGGGATATCCTACGAGCAGTACTTC. This encodes CASSLGAGISYEQYF. Variable domain in full (rest from reference TRBV7-8 and TRBJ2-7): GAGVSQSPRYKVAKRGQDVALRCDPISGHVSLFWYQQALGQGPEFLTYFQNEAQLDKSGLPSDRFFAERPEGSVSTLKIQRTQQEDSAVYLCASSLGAGISYEQYFGPGTRLTVT.